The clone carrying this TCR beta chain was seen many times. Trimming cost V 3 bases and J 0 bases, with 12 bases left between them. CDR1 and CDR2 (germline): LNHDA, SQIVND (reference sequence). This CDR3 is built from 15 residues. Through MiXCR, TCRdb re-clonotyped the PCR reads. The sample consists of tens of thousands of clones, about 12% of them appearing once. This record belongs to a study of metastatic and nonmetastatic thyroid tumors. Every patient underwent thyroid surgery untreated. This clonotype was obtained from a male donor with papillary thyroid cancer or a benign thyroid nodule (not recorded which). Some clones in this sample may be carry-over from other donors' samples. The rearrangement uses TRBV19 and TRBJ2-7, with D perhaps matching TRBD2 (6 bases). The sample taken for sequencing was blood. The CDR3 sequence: CASSIGGEASYEQYF. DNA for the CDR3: TGTGCCAGTAGTATTGGAGGGGAGGCCTCCTACGAGCAGTACTTC. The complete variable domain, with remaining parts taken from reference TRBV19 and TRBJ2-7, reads DGGITQSPKYLFRKEGQNVTLSCEQNLNHDAMYWYRQDPGQGLRLIYYSQIVNDFQKGDIAEGYSVSREKKESFPLTVTSAQKNPTAFYLCASSIGGEASYEQYFGPGTRLTVT.